The 20 T cell receptor beta chains listed next were all sequenced from one sample in a study of T cells after yellow fever vaccination (dated by TCRdb to the late 2010s). The intended sense of this specimen's treatment or condition label: live attenuated yellow fever vaccine strain. To prepare the library, 5' RACE was applied. Sequenced using an Illumina HiSeq 2500. Using fastp at Q25 and MiXCR, TCRdb reprocessed the public reads and kept productive beta chains. Here each entry gathers all rows of one CDR3 protein and keeps the most common genes and DNA. This sample lists around 46,000 distinct CDR3 sequences; about 7.4% were detected once. The ten largest clones take up 28% of the sample. The sequencing here drew on CD8+ T cells sorted from PBMCs, taken approximately 16 days after the first yellow fever vaccination. The receptors were sampled from a man aged 18 to 30 who received the YFV17D yellow fever vaccine.

This clonotype was observed many times. V gene TRBV9 combines with J gene TRBJ1-5; weak D call: TRBD1 (5 bases). Looked up from germline, CDR1 is SGDLS and CDR2 is YYNGEE. The CDR3 spans 14 residues. V was cut by 3 bases and J by 6 bases, with 13 bases left in between. CDR3 sequence (DNA): TGTGCCAGCAGCGCTGGAACAGGTCCTCAGCCCCAGCATTTT. Its translation: CASSAGTGPQPQHF. Complete variable domain (other parts from reference TRBV9 and TRBJ1-5): DSGVTQTPKHLITATGQRVTLRCSPRSGDLSVYWYQQSLDQGLQFLIQYYNGEERAKGNILERFSAQQFPDLHSELNLSSLELGDSALYFCASSAGTGPQPQHFGDGTRLSIL.

This clonotype was observed many times. The chain joins TRBV7-9 to TRBJ2-7; 7 nucleotides align to TRBD2. Germline V gene lookup returns CDR1 SEHNR and CDR2 FQNEAQ (reference sequence). Losses at the gene ends were 5 bases for V and 3 bases for J; bases not matched to a gene: 10. The CDR3 has 15 amino acids. The CDR3 sequence is CASSPRGGLNYEQYF. The CDR3 coding sequence is TGTGCCAGCAGCCCACGCGGGGGACTAAACTACGAGCAGTACTTC.

This clonotype was seen a handful of times. The chain combines TRBV2 with TRBJ1-4, with 9 positions matching TRBD1. Germline lookup yields CDR1 SNHLY and CDR2 FYNNEI. This CDR3 region has 17 residues. With V trimmed by 2 bases and J by 0 bases, 4 bases remained unmatched. The CDR3 here is CASSELDRGPTNEKLFF. The CDR3 DNA reads TGTGCCAGCAGTGAACTGGACAGGGGACCAACTAATGAAAAACTGTTTTTT.

The CDR3 spells CASSESYNEQFF. The CDR3, as DNA: TGTGCCAGCAGTGAATCTTACAATGAGCAGTTCTTC. The gene calls are TRBV6-1 and TRBJ2-1; no reliable D call. The CDR3 runs to 12 residues. Trimming took 2 bases from V and 4 from J, leaving 3 bases between them. Germline V gene sequence: CDR1 MNHNS, CDR2 SASEGT.

This clonotype was counted many times. The rearrangement uses TRBV11-2 and TRBJ2-5; 9 nucleotides agree with TRBD2. J lost 5 bases, V lost 5 bases, and 9 bases had no gene match. CDR1 and CDR2 (germline): SGHAT, FQNNGV. This CDR3 spans 15 amino acids. The CDR3 spells CASSRGGTSRETQYF. DNA of the CDR3: TGTGCCAGCAGCAGGGGGGGGACTAGCAGGGAGACCCAGTACTTC.

This clonotype was picked up many times. The chain has TRBV5-1 and TRBJ2-3; D is perhaps TRBD1 (6 bases). Germline-derived CDR1 and CDR2 are SGHRS and YFSETQ. The CDR3 covers 17 residues. V lost 3 bases, J lost 1 base, and 18 bases lay in between. The CDR3 protein is CASSSPGHFFGTDTQYF. As DNA, the CDR3 is TGCGCCAGCAGCTCACCGGGACACTTTTTCGGCACAGATACGCAGTATTTT.

This clonotype was observed many times. This CDR3 reads CASGLASYLEQYF. The DNA for the CDR3 is TGTGCTAGTGGTTTGGCATCTTACCTAGAGCAGTACTTC. The chain links TRBV12-5 to TRBJ2-7; D gene ambiguous. The CDR3 extends over 13 amino acids. With 1 base removed from V and 7 bases from J, the gap between germline ends came to 11 bases. CDR1 and CDR2 from the germline V gene are LGHNT and FRNRAP.

This clonotype appeared many times. The chain is built from TRBV12-3 or TRBV12-4 and TRBJ2-2; 9 positions agree with TRBD2. Trimming removed 6 bases from V and 5 bases from J; junction bases left unmatched: 7. CDR3 length: 15 amino acids. The CDR3 is CASRERGALTGELFF. The DNA for the CDR3 is TGTGCCAGCAGGGAGCGGGGGGCCCTGACCGGGGAGCTGTTTTTT.

This clonotype was seen many times. CDR3 nucleotide sequence: TGTGCCAGCAGCTTAGTCAGGGACTACAATGAGCAGTTCTTC. This gives the protein CASSLVRDYNEQFF. The genes are TRBV7-9 and TRBJ2-1; the D gene is possibly TRBD1 (5 bases). There are 14 residues in the CDR3. Per the germline V gene, CDR1 is SEHNR and CDR2 is FQNEAQ (reference sequence). V dropped 1 base and J dropped 3 bases, with 7 bases sitting between them. The full variable domain, rest sourced from reference TRBV7-9 and TRBJ2-1, is DTGVSQNPRHKITKRGQNVTFRCDPISEHNRLYWYRQTLGQGPEFLTYFQNEAQLEKSRLLSDRFSAERPKGSFSTLEIQRTEQGDSAMYLCASSLVRDYNEQFFGPGTRLTVL.

The chain joins TRBV4-2 to TRBJ2-7; D is uncertain. The CDR3 has 11 amino acids. Germline lookup yields CDR1 LGHNA and CDR2 YNFKEQ. The V gene lost 1 base and the J gene lost 5 bases, with 3 bases spanning the gap. The CDR3 loop reads CASSQGDEQYV. The CDR3 coding sequence is TGTGCCAGCAGCCAAGGGGACGAGCAGTACGTC.

This clonotype was seen repeatedly, ten times or more. V is TRBV6-2 or TRBV6-3 and J is TRBJ2-7; D perhaps matches TRBD1 (5 bases). Germline V gene lookup returns CDR1 MNHEY and CDR2 SVGEGT. Trimming cost V 7 bases and J 3 bases, with 7 bases left between them. This CDR3 contains 11 residues. In DNA, the CDR3 is TGTGCCAGCACCGACAGCTACGAGCAGTACGTC. Translated, it gives CASTDSYEQYV.

This clonotype was seen repeatedly, ten times or more. V gene TRBV7-2 combines with J gene TRBJ1-1; D is ambiguous. The CDR3 consists of 12 residues. V dropped 3 bases and J dropped 6 bases, with 8 bases sitting between them. CDR1 SGHTA and CDR2 FQGNSA come from the germline V gene. The CDR3, as DNA: TGTGCCAGCAGCTTCGGAAGAGCTGAAGCTTTCTTT. Its translation is CASSFGRAEAFF.

This clonotype was counted at least ten times. The chain is built from TRBV4-1 and TRBJ1-2; a possible D gene is TRBD1 (5 bases). This CDR3 spans 16 amino acids. The germline V gene encodes CDR1 MGHRA and CDR2 YSYEKL. V gave up 3 bases and J gave up 8 bases, with 22 bases separating them. The DNA of the CDR3 is TGCGCCAGCAGCCAGGGACGGTTAGACCGGGGGAAGGGCTACACCTTC. Its protein product is CASSQGRLDRGKGYTF.

This clonotype was counted between two and nine times. J is TRBJ2-5 and V is TRBV18, with 13 bases lining up with TRBD2. The germline V gene encodes CDR1 KGHSH and CDR2 LQKENI. The CDR3 sequence is 18 residues long. Trimming removed 3 bases from V and 4 bases from J; junction bases left unmatched: 11. The CDR3 DNA follows: TGTGCCAGCTCACCGCCAGGACTAGCGGGGGACAGTCTAGAGACCCAGTACTTC. Its protein is CASSPPGLAGDSLETQYF.

Many counts were recorded for this clonotype. The chain is built from TRBV7-6 and TRBJ2-5, with 16 nucleotides matching TRBD2. J gave up 3 bases and V 6 bases, and 4 bases lay outside the gene matches. CDR3 length: 16 amino acids. Per germline, CDR1 SGHVS and CDR2 FNYEAQ. The CDR3 here is CASSSGTSGGEETQYF. The CDR3 region has the DNA TGTGCCAGCAGTTCCGGGACTAGCGGGGGGGAAGAGACCCAGTACTTC.

This rearrangement joins TRBV5-5 to TRBJ1-5, with D unresolved. Germline CDR1 is SGHKS and CDR2 is YYEKEE (reference sequence). CDR3 length equals 18 residues. Trimming removed 4 bases from V and 2 bases from J, with 22 bases in between. The CDR3 sequence: CASSVPGSPLFGNQPQHF. The DNA for the CDR3 is TGTGCCAGCAGCGTTCCGGGAAGCCCGCTTTTTGGCAATCAGCCCCAGCATTTT.

This clonotype was seen repeatedly, ten times or more. The gene calls are TRBV6-5 and TRBJ2-3; D not certain. CDR1 MNHEY and CDR2 SVGAGI come from the germline V gene. CDR3 length equals 16 residues. Trimming removed 2 bases from V and 3 bases from J, with 15 bases in between. DNA for the CDR3: TGTGCCAGCAGTTACAGCTTCGGAACGAATACAGATACGCAGTATTTT. It yields the protein CASSYSFGTNTDTQYF.

This clonotype was observed at least ten times. The CDR3 sequence: CASSFSGENIQYF. DNA of the CDR3: TGTGCCAGCAGCTTCTCGGGGGAAAACATTCAGTACTTC. The chain carries TRBV5-5 and TRBJ2-4; D might be TRBD2 (6 bases). V was clipped by 2 bases and J by 5 bases, with 8 bases between them. The CDR3 totals 13 residues. The germline V gene has CDR1 SGHKS and CDR2 YYEKEE (reference sequence).

This clonotype came up many times. V and J are TRBV2 and TRBJ2-5; 8 bases are a match to TRBD1. Germline-derived CDR1 and CDR2 are SNHLY and FYNNEI. V lost 3 bases and J lost 2; bases outside the gene matches: 5. CDR3 size: 15 residues. CDR3 nucleotide sequence: TGTGCCAGCAGTGATTCTTGGACAGGGCAAGAGACCCAGTACTTC. Protein sequence: CASSDSWTGQETQYF. Based on the CDR3 plus reference TRBV2 and TRBJ2-5, the full variable domain is EPEVTQTPSHQVTQMGQEVILRCVPISNHLYFYWYRQILGQKVEFLVSFYNNEISEKSEIFDDQFSVERPDGSNFTLKIRSTKLEDSAMYFCASSDSWTGQETQYFGPGTRLLVL.

The chain employs TRBV11-2 and TRBJ2-7; possibly TRBD2 for D (5 bases). The CDR3 loop spans 13 amino acids. The V and J ends lost 1 base and 5 bases respectively, with 9 bases between them. Germline loops: CDR1 SGHAT, CDR2 FQNNGV. The CDR3 sequence: CASSLGGNHEQYF. CDR3 coding DNA: TGTGCCAGCAGCTTAGGAGGGAACCACGAGCAGTACTTC.